Below, 23 T cell receptor beta chains from the same sample are listed, as sequenced in a study of blood T cell repertoires in COVID-19. The protocol was immunoSEQ multiplex PCR, while the TCRdb copy is restricted to in-frame clones and leaves out a portion. This repertoire shows under 200,000 clones, roughly 80% found once; its top ten account for roughly an eighth. Sample: peripheral blood. The source is a man aged 18 to 30 with active or convalescent COVID-19.

The chain combines TRBV2 with TRBJ2-7, with D possibly matching TRBD1 (6 bases). The V gene's germline CDR1 is SNHLY and CDR2 FYNNEI. V dropped 6 bases and J dropped 1 base, with 10 bases sitting between them. The CDR3 spans 13 residues. This CDR3 is CASRTGPSYEQYF. In DNA form, the CDR3 reads TGTGCCAGCAGAACAGGGCCTTCCTACGAGCAGTACTTC.

This chain links TRBV6-5 with TRBJ2-5; a weak D match, TRBD2 (7 bases). Germline lookup yields CDR1 MNHEY and CDR2 SVGAGI. CDR3 length: 15 amino acids. V lost 1 base to trimming and J lost 4 bases, with 13 bases between them. The CDR3 sequence is CASSYYGQRGETQYF. CDR3 DNA: TGTGCCAGCAGTTACTACGGACAGCGGGGAGAGACCCAGTACTTC.

The CDR3 nucleotides are TGTGCCAGCAGCCGACAGGGGGGGATGAACACTGAAGCTTTCTTT. Translation gives CASSRQGGMNTEAFF. This chain joins TRBV9 and TRBJ1-1; 9 positions match TRBD1. CDR1 and CDR2 (germline): SGDLS, YYNGEE. V gave up 4 bases and J gave up 0 bases; unmatched junction bases: 4. The CDR3 consists of 15 residues.

V gene TRBV6-5 combines with J gene TRBJ2-3; D is unclear. V lost 6 bases, J lost 0 bases, and 10 bases lay in between. The CDR3 is 14 residues long. Germline V gives CDR1 MNHEY, CDR2 SVGAGI. The chain's CDR3 is CASRTDTSTDTQYF. DNA for the CDR3: TGTGCCAGCAGAACCGATACTAGCACAGATACGCAGTATTTT.

The chain joins TRBV5-6 to TRBJ2-2, with 7 nucleotides matching TRBD1. Germline lookup yields CDR1 SGHDT and CDR2 YYEEEE. There are 14 residues in the CDR3. With V trimmed by 4 bases and J by 1 base, 1 base remained unmatched. As DNA, the CDR3 is TGTGCCAGCAGCCGGGACAGGAACACCGGGGAGCTGTTTTTT. The encoded protein is CASSRDRNTGELFF.

The chain couples TRBV5-4 to TRBJ1-1; 7 bases match TRBD1. The V segment lost 4 bases and the J segment 5 bases; nucleotides outside the gene matches: 14. The CDR3 is 16 residues long. CDR1 and CDR2 (germline): SGHNT, YYREEE (reference sequence). CDR3 sequence: CASSPPVQGGKTEAFF. The CDR3 DNA is TGTGCCAGCAGCCCGCCCGTTCAGGGGGGTAAAACTGAAGCTTTCTTT.

This chain uses TRBV6-6 with TRBJ1-5; 7 nucleotides align to TRBD1. Germline V CDR1 and CDR2: MNHNY, SVGAGI (reference sequence). V was clipped by 7 bases and J by 4 bases; unmatched bases: 4. The CDR3 has 13 amino acids. CDR3 nucleotide sequence: TGTGCCAGCACCCGACAGGGAAATCAGCCCCAGCATTTT. It specifies CASTRQGNQPQHF.

The rearrangement joins TRBV19 to TRBJ1-2, with D possibly matching TRBD1 (6 bases). CDR3 length: 15 residues. Trimming took off 4 bases at V and 8 bases at J, with 20 bases between the two ends. Germline lookup yields CDR1 LNHDA and CDR2 SQIVND (reference sequence). This chain's CDR3 is CASSTSTTGFEGYTF. CDR3 DNA: TGTGCCAGTAGTACCTCCACGACAGGATTCGAAGGCTACACCTTC.

The chain carries TRBV12-3 or TRBV12-4 and TRBJ1-2; D ambiguous. The ends were cut back, 1 base at V and 0 bases at J, with 3 bases in the middle. The CDR3 is 13 residues long. CDR3 protein: CASSLGANYGYTF. CDR3 nucleotide sequence: TGTGCCAGCAGTTTAGGAGCTAACTATGGCTACACCTTC.

There are a few counts of this clone. The CDR3 DNA reads as TGTGCCATCAGTGAGCTGCCAGGGAACACTCTAGGCTACACCTTC. Translating it yields CAISELPGNTLGYTF. The V gene is TRBV10-3, the J gene TRBJ1-2, with D perhaps TRBD1 (5 bases). Trimming stripped 2 bases from V and 8 bases from J, with 18 bases between. CDR3 size: 15 residues. Germline assignment: CDR1 ENHRY and CDR2 SYGVKD.

The chain combines TRBV4-3 with TRBJ2-2, with D hard to call. Trimming removed 0 bases from V and 0 bases from J, with 5 bases in between. The germline CDR1 and CDR2 sequences are LGHNA and YSLEER. CDR3 length equals 15 residues. This CDR3 is CASSQDIPNTGELFF. In nucleotides, the CDR3 is TGCGCCAGCAGCCAAGATATCCCGAACACCGGGGAGCTGTTTTTT.

V and J are TRBV28 and TRBJ1-5; D is ambiguous. The CDR3 loop spans 15 amino acids. Germline V CDR1 and CDR2: MDHEN, SYDVKM. The V gene lost 7 bases and the J gene lost 10 bases, with 23 bases spanning the gap. CDR3 residues: CASTPPGRDSRPQHF. The CDR3 nucleotides are TGTGCCAGCACCCCCCCGGGGAGGGATTCGAGACCCCAGCATTTT.

This clone came up a few times. V is TRBV5-1 and J is TRBJ2-5; perhaps TRBD2 as D (6 bases). The CDR3 is 12 amino acids. Germline CDR1 is SGHRS and CDR2 is YFSETQ. Trimming took off 7 bases at V and 4 bases at J, with 11 bases between the two ends. The CDR3 region is CASEGLGETQYF. For the CDR3, the DNA is TGCGCCAGCGAGGGACTTGGAGAGACCCAGTACTTC. Full variable domain (rest looked up from reference TRBV5-1 and TRBJ2-5): KAGVTQTPRYLIKTRGQQVTLSCSPISGHRSVSWYQQTPGQGLQFLFEYFSETQRNKGNFPGRFSGRQFSNSRSEMNVSTLELGDSALYLCASEGLGETQYFGPGTRLLVL.

The V and J genes are TRBV4-3 and TRBJ2-1; 11 positions agree with TRBD2. This CDR3 region has 16 residues. Losses at the gene ends were 1 base for V and 6 bases for J; bases not matched to a gene: 5. From germline, CDR1 is LGHNA and CDR2 YSLEER. The CDR3 protein is CASSQVGLAGGNEQFF. CDR3 nucleotides: TGCGCCAGCAGCCAAGTGGGGCTAGCGGGAGGCAATGAGCAGTTCTTC.

This chain connects TRBV5-6 to TRBJ1-1; no clear D. CDR1 is SGHDT and CDR2 is YYEEEE in the germline V gene. The germline V and J ends were trimmed by 1 base and 3 bases, with 13 bases remaining between them. This CDR3 contains 15 residues. The chain's CDR3 is CASSLNSFSDTEAFF. In nucleotides, the CDR3 is TGTGCCAGCAGCTTGAACAGCTTTTCTGACACTGAAGCTTTCTTT.

This clone was observed once. Written as DNA, the CDR3 is TGTGCCAGCAGCTTAACGCGGACTAGCCTTAAGAATGAGCAGTTCTTC. Translation: CASSLTRTSLKNEQFF. The chain couples TRBV7-9 to TRBJ2-1; 8 nucleotides agree with TRBD2. Germline CDR1 is SEHNR and CDR2 is FQNEAQ (reference sequence). There are 16 residues in the CDR3. Unmatched junction bases numbered 10, after V lost 2 bases and J lost 7 bases.

This rearrangement joins TRBV7-2 to TRBJ2-3; unclear D gene. V lost 1 base to trimming and J lost 4 bases, with 12 bases between them. This CDR3 region has 15 residues. CDR1 and CDR2 from the germline V gene are SGHTA and FQGNSA. DNA for the CDR3: TGTGCCAGCAGCTTAGGCGCTAGGAAGGCAGATACGCAGTATTTT. This codes for CASSLGARKADTQYF.

The chain joins TRBV7-9 to TRBJ2-3; 7 bases map to TRBD2. The CDR3 runs 17 residues. The J segment lost 3 bases and the V segment lost 5 bases, leaving 14 bases of the junction unmatched. Per the germline V gene, CDR1 is SEHNR and CDR2 is FQNEAQ (reference sequence). Here the CDR3 reads CASSLGGFTLETDTQYF. The DNA for the CDR3 is TGTGCCAGCAGCCTGGGGGGGTTCACCCTCGAGACAGATACGCAGTATTTT.

This clone was detected a few times. This chain's CDR3 is CASMGLNTGELFF. Here the CDR3 DNA reads TGTGCCAGCATGGGGCTGAACACCGGGGAGCTGTTTTTT. V usage is TRBV25-1 and J usage is TRBJ2-2; TRBD1 might be the D (5 bases). V lost 7 bases to trimming and J lost 1 base, with 7 bases between them. This CDR3 is 13 amino acids long. Germline values: CDR1 MGHDK, CDR2 SYGVNS.

The V and J genes are TRBV6-1 and TRBJ2-5; TRBD2 matches at 7 bases. Germline V gene data show CDR1 as MNHNS and CDR2 as SASEGT. The J segment lost 5 bases and the V segment lost 1 base, leaving 7 bases of the junction unmatched. This CDR3 is 15 amino acids long. In DNA form, the CDR3 reads TGTGCCAGCAGTGAAGGTGGGGGGGTACCGGAGACCCAGTACTTC. Residues: CASSEGGGVPETQYF.

This chain joins TRBV27 and TRBJ2-7; perhaps TRBD2 as D (5 bases). CDR1 and CDR2 from the germline V gene are MNHEY and SMNVEV (reference sequence). The germline V and J ends were trimmed by 4 bases and 4 bases, with 8 bases remaining between them. This CDR3 spans 12 amino acids. The CDR3: CASSSTSYEQYF. The CDR3 bases are TGTGCCAGCAGTTCTACTAGTTACGAGCAGTACTTC.

The CDR3 DNA reads as TGTGCCAGCAGCTTAAACGAGCTTAGCTCCTATAATTCACCCCTCCACTTT. This gives the protein CASSLNELSSYNSPLHF. This sequence joins TRBV13 and TRBJ1-6; D is ambiguous. The V and J ends lost 2 bases and 0 bases respectively, with 11 bases between them. The germline V gene has CDR1 PRHDT and CDR2 FYEKMQ (reference sequence). This CDR3 spans 17 amino acids.

This clone was counted a single time. The chain uses TRBV5-1 and TRBJ2-2, with TRBD1 matching 7 bases. Losses at the gene ends were 0 bases for V and 9 bases for J; bases not matched to a gene: 5. The CDR3 is 14 residues long. Germline CDR1 reads SGHRS; CDR2 reads YFSETQ. CDR3 protein: CASSLDRGSRELFF. The CDR3 bases are TGCGCCAGCAGCTTGGACAGGGGATCCCGGGAGCTGTTTTTT.